These T cell receptor beta chains were read from a single sample in a study of blood T cells in healthy people across ages. TCRdb reprocessed the 5' RACE reads with MiXCR, giving one entry per CDR3 protein. The table records hundreds of thousands of distinct CDR3 sequences, 25% to 35% of them present only once. These records were also assigned to another study, of T cells of mothers and their children.

Sequencing used blood. These receptors were collected from a boy aged 2 to 10 in good health. CDR3s include the opening cysteine and the closing phenylalanine or tryptophan. Fields, in order: V gene, clone size, J gene, D gene, CDR3 protein, CDR3 DNA. The D gene is left open where the match is weak. Not all rows give a size; the values are once, few, many and, for expanded clones, a class.

v_call: TRBV12-3/TRBV12-4; clone_size: few; j_call: TRBJ1-6; d_call: NA; cdr3_aa: CASSVHVGSPLHF; cdr3_nt: TGTGCCAGCAGTGTACACGTGGGGTCACCCCTCCACTTT
v_call: TRBV9; clone_size: few; j_call: TRBJ2-2; d_call: NA; cdr3_aa: CASSVRDSLLTGELFF; cdr3_nt: TGTGCCAGCAGCGTTAGGGACTCCCTACTTACCGGGGAGCTGTTTTTT
v_call: TRBV5-1; clone_size: NA; j_call: TRBJ1-5; d_call: NA; cdr3_aa: CASSLQENQPQHF; cdr3_nt: TGCGCCAGCAGCTTGCAGGAGAATCAGCCCCAGCATTTT
v_call: TRBV5-1; clone_size: few; j_call: TRBJ1-4; d_call: NA; cdr3_aa: CASSPGSVVEKLFF; cdr3_nt: TGCGCCAGCAGCCCGGGTTCGGTTGTTGAAAAACTGTTTTTT
v_call: TRBV5-5; clone_size: NA; j_call: TRBJ2-5; d_call: NA; cdr3_aa: CASRADGETQYF; cdr3_nt: TGTGCCAGCAGGGCCGATGGAGAGACCCAGTACTTC
v_call: TRBV12-3/TRBV12-4; clone_size: NA; j_call: TRBJ2-5; d_call: NA; cdr3_aa: CASSLGASVVETQYF; cdr3_nt: TGTGCCAGCAGTTTAGGGGCCTCGGTAGTAGAGACCCAGTACTTC
v_call: TRBV9; clone_size: NA; j_call: TRBJ2-5; d_call: NA; cdr3_aa: CASSVDAGAEETQYF; cdr3_nt: TGTGCCAGCAGCGTAGATGCGGGGGCAGAAGAGACCCAGTACTTC
v_call: TRBV6-1; clone_size: few; j_call: TRBJ1-5; d_call: NA; cdr3_aa: CASKDRGNQPQHF; cdr3_nt: TGTGCCAGCAAAGACCGGGGCAATCAGCCCCAGCATTTT
v_call: TRBV5-5; clone_size: NA; j_call: TRBJ1-4; d_call: NA; cdr3_aa: CASSFYRVSNEKPFF; cdr3_nt: TGTGCCAGCAGCTTTTACCGGGTCTCGAATGAAAAACCGTTTTTT
v_call: TRBV12-3/TRBV12-4; clone_size: NA; j_call: TRBJ2-1; d_call: TRBD2; cdr3_aa: CASSPSGRGYNEQFF; cdr3_nt: TGTGCCAGCAGCCCTAGCGGGAGGGGATACAATGAGCAGTTCTTC
v_call: TRBV9; clone_size: few; j_call: TRBJ2-3; d_call: TRBD2; cdr3_aa: CASSPSGVSGDTDTQYF; cdr3_nt: TGTGCCAGCAGCCCCAGCGGGGTTAGCGGAGACACAGATACGCAGTATTTT
v_call: TRBV2; clone_size: NA; j_call: TRBJ2-7; d_call: NA; cdr3_aa: CAKMTSSYEQYF; cdr3_nt: TGTGCCAAGATGACGAGCTCCTACGAGCAGTACTTC
v_call: TRBV20-1; clone_size: NA; j_call: TRBJ1-2; d_call: NA; cdr3_aa: CSARDDRYYGYTF; cdr3_nt: TGCAGTGCTAGAGATGACAGATACTATGGCTACACCTTC
v_call: TRBV6-2/TRBV6-3; clone_size: NA; j_call: TRBJ1-3; d_call: NA; cdr3_aa: CASSYLRRGSSGDTIYF; cdr3_nt: TGTGCCAGCAGTTACCTACGCCGGGGGAGCTCTGGAGACACCATATATTTT
v_call: TRBV28; clone_size: NA; j_call: TRBJ2-2; d_call: NA; cdr3_aa: CAALGSGELFF; cdr3_nt: TGTGCCGCACTGGGATCCGGGGAGCTGTTTTTT
v_call: TRBV12-3/TRBV12-4; clone_size: few; j_call: TRBJ1-5; d_call: TRBD1; cdr3_aa: CASTRDRSQPQHF; cdr3_nt: TGTGCCAGCACGCGGGACAGGTCTCAGCCCCAGCATTTT
v_call: TRBV19; clone_size: NA; j_call: TRBJ2-1; d_call: TRBD2; cdr3_aa: CASSIGGGVHEQFF; cdr3_nt: TGTGCCAGTAGTATAGGGGGAGGGGTCCATGAGCAGTTCTTC